The present entry profiles one T cell receptor beta chain with its context. Its cognate antigen is unknown. Deletions cut 5 bases from V and 0 bases from J, with 20 bases between. Germline CDR1 SGHAT, CDR2 FQNNGV. The CDR3 spans 17 residues. This record comes from a study of T cells after yellow fever vaccination. Overall study findings and caveats: Overlap between CD4 and CD8 compartments was detected for a small share of clonotypes. Abundant bulk-derived clonotypes could contaminate FACS-sorted repertoires. Subsequent booster samples again held most clones from primary vaccination (more than 95% CD4, roughly 91% CD8).

A single record per CDR3 protein comes from TCRdb applying MiXCR to the 5' RACE reads. Among around 600,000 distinct CDR3 sequences listed, roughly 12% were seen once. The chain recombines TRBV11-2 with TRBJ2-7; D is undetermined. This TCR came from a man under 40 who received the YFV17D yellow fever vaccine. This specimen consisted of PBMCs, obtained on the day of the yellow fever booster vaccination. Written as DNA, the CDR3 is TGTGCCAGCAGCGACCTGCAGGTGGCGGTGGGCTCCTACGAGCAGTACTTC. It is translated as CASSDLQVAVGSYEQYF.